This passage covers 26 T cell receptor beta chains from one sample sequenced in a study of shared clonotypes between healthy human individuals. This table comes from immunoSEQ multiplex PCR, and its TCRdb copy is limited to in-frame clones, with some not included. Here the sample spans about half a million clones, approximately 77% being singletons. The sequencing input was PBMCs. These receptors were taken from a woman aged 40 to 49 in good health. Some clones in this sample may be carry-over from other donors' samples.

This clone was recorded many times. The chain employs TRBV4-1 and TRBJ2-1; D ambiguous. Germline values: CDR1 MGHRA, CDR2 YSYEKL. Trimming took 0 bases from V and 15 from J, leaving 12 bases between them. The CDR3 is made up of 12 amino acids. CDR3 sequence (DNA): TGCGCCAGCAGCCAAGACCCCATTATGCGGTTCTTC. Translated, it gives CASSQDPIMRFF.

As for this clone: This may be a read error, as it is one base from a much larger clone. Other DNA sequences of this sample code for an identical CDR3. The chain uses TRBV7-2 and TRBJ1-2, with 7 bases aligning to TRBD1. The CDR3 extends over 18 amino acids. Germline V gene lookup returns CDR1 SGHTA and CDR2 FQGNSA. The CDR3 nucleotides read TGTGCCAGCAGCCTAGCCCAACCGTGGCAGGGGGTGTCCTATGGCTACACCTTC. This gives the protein CASSLAQPWQGVSYGYTF.

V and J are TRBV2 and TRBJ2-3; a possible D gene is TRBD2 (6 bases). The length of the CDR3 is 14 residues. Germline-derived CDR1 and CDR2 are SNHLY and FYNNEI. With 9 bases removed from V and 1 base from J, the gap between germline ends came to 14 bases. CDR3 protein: CASGLFQGTDTQYF. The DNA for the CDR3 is TGTGCCAGTGGACTATTCCAAGGCACAGATACGCAGTATTTT.

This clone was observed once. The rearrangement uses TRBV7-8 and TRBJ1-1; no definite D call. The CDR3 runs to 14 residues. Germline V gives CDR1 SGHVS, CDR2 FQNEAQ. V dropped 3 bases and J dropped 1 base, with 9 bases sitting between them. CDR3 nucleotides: TGTGCCAGCAGCTTTCGTTCCCCGAACACTGAAGCTTTCTTT. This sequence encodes CASSFRSPNTEAFF.

The CDR3 coding sequence is TGTGCCAGCAGTGCCCACATCTCTGGGGCCAACGTCCTGACTTTC. It yields the protein CASSAHISGANVLTF. J is TRBJ2-6 and V is TRBV6-1; D uncertain. The germline V and J ends were trimmed by 4 bases and 0 bases, with 7 bases remaining between them. This CDR3 has 15 amino acids. Germline V lookup: CDR1 MNHNS, CDR2 SASEGT.

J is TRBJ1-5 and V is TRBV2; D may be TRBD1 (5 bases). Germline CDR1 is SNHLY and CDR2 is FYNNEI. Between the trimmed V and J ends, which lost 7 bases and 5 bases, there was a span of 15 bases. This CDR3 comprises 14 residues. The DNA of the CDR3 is TGTGCCAGCAATTTTTCGTCGGGGGATCAGCCCCAGCATTTT. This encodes CASNFSSGDQPQHF.

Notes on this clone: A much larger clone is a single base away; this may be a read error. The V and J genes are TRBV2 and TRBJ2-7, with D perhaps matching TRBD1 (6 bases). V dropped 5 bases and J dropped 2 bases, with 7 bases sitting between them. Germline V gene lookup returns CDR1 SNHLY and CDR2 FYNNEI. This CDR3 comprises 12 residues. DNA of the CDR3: TGTGCCAGCAGTCGGACAGCCTACGAGCAGTACTTC. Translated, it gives CASSRTAYEQYF.

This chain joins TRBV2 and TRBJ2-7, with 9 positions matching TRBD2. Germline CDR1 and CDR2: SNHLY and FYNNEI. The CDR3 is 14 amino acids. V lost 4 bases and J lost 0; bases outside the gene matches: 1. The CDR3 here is CASSGLADSYEQYF. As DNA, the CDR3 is TGTGCCAGCAGTGGACTAGCGGACTCCTACGAGCAGTACTTC.

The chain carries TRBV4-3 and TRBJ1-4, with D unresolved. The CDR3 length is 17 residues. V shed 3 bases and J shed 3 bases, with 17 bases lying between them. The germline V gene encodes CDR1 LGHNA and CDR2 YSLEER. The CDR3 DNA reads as TGCGCCAGCAGCCAGAACCAATTGAAAACAGCTAATGAAAAACTGTTTTTT. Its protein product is CASSQNQLKTANEKLFF.

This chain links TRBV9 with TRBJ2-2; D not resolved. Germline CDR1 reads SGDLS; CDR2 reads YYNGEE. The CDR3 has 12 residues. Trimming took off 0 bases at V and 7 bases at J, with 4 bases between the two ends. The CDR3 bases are TGTGCCAGCAGCGTAGAGGTCGGGGAGCTGTTTTTT. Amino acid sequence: CASSVEVGELFF.

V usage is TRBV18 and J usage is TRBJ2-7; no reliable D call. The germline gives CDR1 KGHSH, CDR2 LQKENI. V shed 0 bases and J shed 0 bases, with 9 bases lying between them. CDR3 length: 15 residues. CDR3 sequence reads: CASSPPGSFSYEQYF. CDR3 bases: TGTGCCAGCTCACCACCGGGCAGCTTCTCCTACGAGCAGTACTTC. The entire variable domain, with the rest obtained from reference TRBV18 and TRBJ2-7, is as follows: NAGVMQNPRHLVRRRGQEARLRCSPMKGHSHVYWYRQLPEEGLKFMVYLQKENIIDESGMPKERFSAEFPKEGPSILRIQQVVRGDSAAYFCASSPPGSFSYEQYFGPGTRLTVT.

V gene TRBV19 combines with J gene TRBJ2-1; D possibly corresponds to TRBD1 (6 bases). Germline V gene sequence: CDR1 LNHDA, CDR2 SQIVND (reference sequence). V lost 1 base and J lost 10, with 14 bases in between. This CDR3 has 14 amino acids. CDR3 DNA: TGTGCCAGTAGTATAGTGGACAGCAGCAACGAGCAGTTCTTC. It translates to CASSIVDSSNEQFF.

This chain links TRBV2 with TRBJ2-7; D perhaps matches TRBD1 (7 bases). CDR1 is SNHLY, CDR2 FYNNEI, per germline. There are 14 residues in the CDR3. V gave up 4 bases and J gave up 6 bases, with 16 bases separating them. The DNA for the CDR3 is TGTGCCAGCAGTGCCGGGACAGTGGGGGGCGAGCAGTACTTC. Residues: CASSAGTVGGEQYF.

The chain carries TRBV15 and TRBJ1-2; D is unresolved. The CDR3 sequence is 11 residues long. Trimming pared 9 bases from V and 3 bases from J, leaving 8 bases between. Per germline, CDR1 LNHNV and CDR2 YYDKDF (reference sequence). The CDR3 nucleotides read TGTGCCACTGGGTCGGACTATGGCTACACCTTC. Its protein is CATGSDYGYTF.

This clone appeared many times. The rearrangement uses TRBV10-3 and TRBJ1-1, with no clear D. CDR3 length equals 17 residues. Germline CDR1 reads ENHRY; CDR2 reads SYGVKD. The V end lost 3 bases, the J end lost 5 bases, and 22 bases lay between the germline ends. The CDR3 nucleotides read TGTGCCATCAGTGACCCCGGGGTCAACCCTTTAGGGACTGAAGCTTTCTTT. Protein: CAISDPGVNPLGTEAFF.

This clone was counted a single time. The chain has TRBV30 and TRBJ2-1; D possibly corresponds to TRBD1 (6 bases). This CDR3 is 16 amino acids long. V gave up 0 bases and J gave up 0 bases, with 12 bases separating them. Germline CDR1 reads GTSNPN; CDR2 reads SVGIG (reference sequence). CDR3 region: CAWSVRGTISYNEQFF. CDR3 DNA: TGTGCCTGGAGTGTAAGAGGGACAATCTCCTACAATGAGCAGTTCTTC.

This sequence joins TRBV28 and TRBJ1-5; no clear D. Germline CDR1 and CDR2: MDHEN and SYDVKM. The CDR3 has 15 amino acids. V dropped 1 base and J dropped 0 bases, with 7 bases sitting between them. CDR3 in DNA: TGTGCCAGCAGTTTATTCAGATATAGCAATCAGCCCCAGCATTTT. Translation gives CASSLFRYSNQPQHF.

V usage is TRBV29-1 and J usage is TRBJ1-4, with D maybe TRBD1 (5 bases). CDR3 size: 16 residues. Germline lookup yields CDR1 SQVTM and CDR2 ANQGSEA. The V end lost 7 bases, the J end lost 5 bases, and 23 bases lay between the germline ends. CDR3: CSAWGDDRAANEKLFF. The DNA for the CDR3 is TGCAGCGCGTGGGGGGATGATAGGGCCGCAAATGAAAAACTGTTTTTT. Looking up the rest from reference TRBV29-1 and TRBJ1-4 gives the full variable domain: SAVISQKPSRDICQRGTSLTIQCQVDSQVTMMFWYRQQPGQSLTLIATANQGSEATYESGFVIDKFPISRPNLTFSTLTVSNMSPEDSSIYLCSAWGDDRAANEKLFFGSGTQLSVL.

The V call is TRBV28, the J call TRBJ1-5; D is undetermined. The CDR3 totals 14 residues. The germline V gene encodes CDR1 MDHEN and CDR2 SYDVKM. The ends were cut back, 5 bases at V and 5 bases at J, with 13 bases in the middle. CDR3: CASSRGGIYQPQHF. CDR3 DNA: TGTGCCAGCAGTCGAGGAGGGATTTATCAGCCCCAGCATTTT.

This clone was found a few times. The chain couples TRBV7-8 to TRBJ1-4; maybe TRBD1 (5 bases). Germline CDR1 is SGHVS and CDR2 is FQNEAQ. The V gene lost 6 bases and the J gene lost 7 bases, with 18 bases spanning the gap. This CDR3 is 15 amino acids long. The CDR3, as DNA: TGTGCCAGCAGGAAGAGTTCCATGGGGGGTGAAAAACTGTTTTTT. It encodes CASRKSSMGGEKLFF. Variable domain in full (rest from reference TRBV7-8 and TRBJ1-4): GAGVSQSPRYKVAKRGQDVALRCDPISGHVSLFWYQQALGQGPEFLTYFQNEAQLDKSGLPSDRFFAERPEGSVSTLKIQRTQQEDSAVYLCASRKSSMGGEKLFFGSGTQLSVL.

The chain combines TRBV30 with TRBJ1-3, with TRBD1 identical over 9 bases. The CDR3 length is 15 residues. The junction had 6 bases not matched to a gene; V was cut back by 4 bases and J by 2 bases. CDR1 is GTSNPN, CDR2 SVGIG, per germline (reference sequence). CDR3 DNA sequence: TGTGCCTGGAACCGGGACAGGGCAACTGGAAACACCATATATTTT. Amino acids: CAWNRDRATGNTIYF.

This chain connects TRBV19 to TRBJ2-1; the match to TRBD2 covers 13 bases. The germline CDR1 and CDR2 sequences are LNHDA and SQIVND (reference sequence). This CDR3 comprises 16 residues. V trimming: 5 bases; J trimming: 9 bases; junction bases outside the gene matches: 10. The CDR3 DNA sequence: TGTGCCAGTAGTTTCGGACTAGCGGGAGCTTTTGGTGAGCAGTTCTTC. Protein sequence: CASSFGLAGAFGEQFF.

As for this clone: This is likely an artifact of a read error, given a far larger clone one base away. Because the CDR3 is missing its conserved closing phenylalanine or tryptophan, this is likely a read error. This chain's CDR3 is CATSRFVSGNTIYL. CDR3 bases: TGTGCCACCAGCAGATTTGTCTCTGGAAACACCATATATCTT. The chain uses TRBV15 and TRBJ1-3; D ambiguous. Germline values: CDR1 LNHNV, CDR2 YYDKDF (reference sequence). This CDR3 region has 14 residues. V shed 2 bases and J shed 0 bases, with 5 bases lying between them.

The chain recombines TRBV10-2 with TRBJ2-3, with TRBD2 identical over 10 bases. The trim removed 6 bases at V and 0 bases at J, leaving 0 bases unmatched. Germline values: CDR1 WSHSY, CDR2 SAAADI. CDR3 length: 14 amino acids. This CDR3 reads CASRAGGSTDTQYF. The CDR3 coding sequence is TGCGCCAGCAGAGCGGGAGGGAGCACAGATACGCAGTATTTT.

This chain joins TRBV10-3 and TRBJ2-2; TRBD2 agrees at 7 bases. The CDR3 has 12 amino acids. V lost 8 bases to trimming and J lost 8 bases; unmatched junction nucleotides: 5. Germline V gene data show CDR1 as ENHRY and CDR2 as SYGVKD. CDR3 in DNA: TGTGCCATCTGGGAGGGCGCAGGGGAGCTGTTTTTT. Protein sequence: CAIWEGAGELFF.

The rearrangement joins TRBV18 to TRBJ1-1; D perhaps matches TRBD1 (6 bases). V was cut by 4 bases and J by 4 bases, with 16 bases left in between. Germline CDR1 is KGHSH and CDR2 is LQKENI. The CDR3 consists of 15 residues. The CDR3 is CASSQAGARFTEAFF. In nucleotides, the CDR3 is TGTGCCAGCTCACAAGCGGGGGCTAGGTTCACTGAAGCTTTCTTT.